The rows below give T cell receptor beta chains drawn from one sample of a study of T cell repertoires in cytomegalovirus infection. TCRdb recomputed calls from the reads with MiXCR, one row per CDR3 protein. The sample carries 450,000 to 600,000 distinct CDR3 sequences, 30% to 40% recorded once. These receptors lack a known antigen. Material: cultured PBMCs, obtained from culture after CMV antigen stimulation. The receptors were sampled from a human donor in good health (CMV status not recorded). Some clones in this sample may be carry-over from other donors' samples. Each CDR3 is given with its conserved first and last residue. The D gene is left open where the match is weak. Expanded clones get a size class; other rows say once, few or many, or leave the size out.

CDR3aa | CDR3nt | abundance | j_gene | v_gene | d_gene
CASSPIAGVGNGYTF | TGTGCCAGCAGTCCAATAGCCGGGGTCGGGAATGGCTACACCTTC | NA | TRBJ1-2 | TRBV27 | NA
CASSLATSGRGEQYF | TGTGCCAGCAGCTTGGCGACTAGCGGGAGAGGCGAGCAGTACTTC | many | TRBJ2-7 | TRBV7-2 | TRBD2
CASSYRTGGNGGEQYF | TGTGCCAGCAGTTACCGGACAGGGGGCAACGGGGGGGAGCAGTACTTC | NA | TRBJ2-7 | TRBV6-2/TRBV6-3 | TRBD1
CASSQFKPRQGTIYPEAFF | TGCGCCAGCAGCCAATTTAAGCCCCGCCAAGGGACTATTTACCCTGAAGCTTTCTTT | NA | TRBJ1-1 | TRBV4-3 | NA
CSASPLKTSGSSYNEQFF | TGCAGTGCTAGCCCCCTCAAGACTAGCGGAAGCTCCTACAATGAGCAGTTCTTC | NA | TRBJ2-1 | TRBV20-1 | TRBD2
CASSLAGAAGAETQYF | TGTGCCAGCAGTTTAGCGGGGGCGGCAGGGGCTGAGACCCAGTACTTC | few | TRBJ2-5 | TRBV28 | NA
CASSFTTGAGDTQYF | TGTGCCAGCAGCTTTACTACGGGAGCGGGAGATACGCAGTATTTT | NA | TRBJ2-3 | TRBV11-2 | NA
CASSPGDYLRQFF | TGTGCCAGCTCACCCGGGGACTATCTGAGGCAGTTCTTC | NA | TRBJ2-1 | TRBV18 | TRBD2
CASSPRQELPYEQYF | TGTGCCAGCAGCCCCCGACAGGAACTACCCTACGAGCAGTACTTC | many | TRBJ2-7 | TRBV7-9 | NA
CASSYAKGQYNEQFF | TGTGCCAGCAGTTACGCGAAGGGACAGTACAATGAGCAGTTCTTC | few | TRBJ2-1 | TRBV6-5 | TRBD1
CASSSGGLAGLSEQYF | TGTGCCAGCAGTTCCGGAGGACTAGCGGGTTTAAGTGAGCAGTACTTC | NA | TRBJ2-7 | TRBV6-6 | TRBD2
CASSPHLNYGYTF | TGCGCCAGCAGCCCACACCTTAACTATGGCTACACCTTC | few | TRBJ1-2 | TRBV4-1 | NA
CASSLSRGNTEAFF | TGTGCCAGCAGTTTATCCCGGGGAAACACTGAAGCTTTCTTT | NA | TRBJ1-1 | TRBV28 | NA
CASSLRLAGVLETQYF | TGTGCCAGCAGCTTACGTCTAGCGGGAGTTCTGGAGACCCAGTACTTC | NA | TRBJ2-5 | TRBV11-2 | TRBD2
CATSINRLNTEAFF | TGTGCCACCAGCATCAACAGGCTCAACACTGAAGCTTTCTTT | few | TRBJ1-1 | TRBV15 | NA
CARVQALGDEQYF | TGTGCCAGGGTCCAGGCCCTGGGGGACGAGCAGTACTTC | few | TRBJ2-7 | TRBV27 | NA
CAISDPDRGHTGELFF | TGTGCCATCAGTGACCCGGACAGGGGGCACACCGGGGAGCTGTTTTTT | few | TRBJ2-2 | TRBV10-3 | TRBD1
CASSLRRSSYNEQLF | TGTGCCAGCAGTCTCAGGAGAAGCTCCTACAATGAGCAGTTATTC | NA | TRBJ2-1 | TRBV6-2/TRBV6-3 | NA
CASSLVGAGANVLTF | TGTGCCAGCAGCTTAGTGGGGGCTGGGGCCAACGTCCTGACTTTC | many | TRBJ2-6 | TRBV7-2 | NA
CASRKDKWGAGSYEQYF | TGTGCCAGCAGAAAGGACAAGTGGGGGGCCGGGTCCTACGAGCAGTACTTC | NA | TRBJ2-7 | TRBV12-3/TRBV12-4 | NA
CASSQDSVRTGGDEKLFF | TGCGCCAGCAGCCAAGATTCAGTACGGACAGGGGGCGATGAAAAACTGTTTTTT | many | TRBJ1-4 | TRBV4-1 | TRBD1
CAISGGGTDTQYF | TGTGCCATCAGTGGTGGGGGAACAGATACGCAGTATTTT | NA | TRBJ2-3 | TRBV10-3 | NA
CASRLSGPSTDTQYF | TGTGCCAGCAGATTAAGCGGGCCTAGCACAGATACGCAGTATTTT | few | TRBJ2-3 | TRBV12-3/TRBV12-4 | NA
CATSDVAGGLLGQETQYF | TGTGCCACCAGTGATGTAGCGGGAGGATTGTTGGGACAAGAGACCCAGTACTTC | NA | TRBJ2-5 | TRBV24-1 | TRBD2
CASSRRGTSGSPYEQYF | TGTGCCAGCAGCCGACGGGGGACTAGCGGGAGTCCCTACGAGCAGTACTTC | NA | TRBJ2-7 | TRBV6-6 | TRBD2
CASSLDTGTQYF | TGTGCCAGCAGCCTGGACACGGGTACGCAGTATTTT | NA | TRBJ2-3 | TRBV5-4 | NA
CARDVGRETQYF | TGTGCCAGAGATGTAGGGCGGGAGACCCAGTACTTC | once | TRBJ2-5 | TRBV2 | NA
CASSIGTSGGPFTDTQYF | TGTGCCAGTAGTATCGGGACTAGCGGGGGCCCCTTCACAGATACGCAGTATTTT | NA | TRBJ2-3 | TRBV19 | TRBD2
CASSARGRVTEAFF | TGTGCCAGCAGTGCCCGGGGGAGGGTCACTGAAGCTTTCTTT | few | TRBJ1-1 | TRBV2 | NA
CASSQDLGQLAKNIQYF | TGCGCCAGCAGCCAAGATCTCGGGCAACTAGCCAAAAACATTCAGTACTTC | NA | TRBJ2-4 | TRBV4-1 | NA
CASSNRQGWDTQYF | TGTGCCAGTAGTAACCGACAGGGGTGGGATACGCAGTATTTT | NA | TRBJ2-3 | TRBV19 | TRBD1
CALAGDGNEQFF | TGTGCCTTAGCGGGAGACGGCAATGAGCAGTTCTTC | NA | TRBJ2-1 | TRBV10-3 | TRBD2
CASSFNPSYEQYF | TGTGCCAGCAGTTTTAACCCGTCCTACGAGCAGTACTTC | NA | TRBJ2-7 | TRBV27 | NA
CAIEGWGLGNTIYF | TGTGCCATCGAGGGGTGGGGACTCGGAAACACCATATATTTT | NA | TRBJ1-3 | TRBV6-1 | NA
CASSYDNTGNQPQHF | TGTGCCAGTAGTTATGACAACACGGGCAATCAGCCCCAGCATTTT | once | TRBJ1-5 | TRBV19 | NA
CASSPLLWEGNLYNEQFF | TGTGCCAGCAGCCCCCTCTTATGGGAGGGGAACCTCTACAATGAGCAGTTCTTC | NA | TRBJ2-1 | TRBV7-9 | TRBD2
CASSATGLETQYF | TGTGCCAGCAGTGCGACAGGGTTGGAGACCCAGTACTTC | NA | TRBJ2-5 | TRBV6-1 | TRBD1
CASSSYRLDSPLHF | TGTGCCAGCAGCTCGTACCGTTTGGATTCACCCCTCCACTTT | few | TRBJ1-6 | TRBV7-2 | NA
CASSGGTPRDEQFF | TGTGCCAGCAGTGGCGGGACTCCCCGGGATGAGCAGTTCTTC | NA | TRBJ2-1 | TRBV12-3/TRBV12-4 | NA
CASSLLRLGNHNEQFF | TGTGCCAGCAGCTTATTGAGACTAGGGAACCACAATGAGCAGTTCTTC | many | TRBJ2-1 | TRBV7-2 | NA
CASSSPSPGQYF | TGTGCCAGCAGTTCCCCCTCACCTGGTCAGTACTTC | few | TRBJ2-4 | TRBV12-3/TRBV12-4 | NA
CASSQPSGSDNEQFF | TGTGCCAGCAGCCAGCCTAGCGGAAGCGACAATGAGCAGTTCTTC | NA | TRBJ2-1 | TRBV7-9 | TRBD2
CASSLSTGMNTEAFF | TGTGCCAGCAGTTTATCAACAGGGATGAACACTGAAGCTTTCTTT | NA | TRBJ1-1 | TRBV27 | NA
CAISDGTGDNYGYIF | TGTGCCATCAGTGACGGGACAGGGGATAACTATGGCTACATCTTC | NA | TRBJ1-2 | TRBV10-3 | TRBD1
CASSPIAGPSGTQYF | TGTGCCAGCAGCCCGATTGCGGGTCCCTCGGGGACCCAGTACTTC | NA | TRBJ2-5 | TRBV7-2 | NA
CSAPDREGTYNEQFF | TGCAGTGCCCCTGACCGGGAGGGAACCTACAATGAGCAGTTCTTC | NA | TRBJ2-1 | TRBV20-1 | TRBD2
CSAHRQGPPHTDTQYF | TGCAGCGCCCACCGCCAGGGGCCCCCCCACACAGATACGCAGTATTTT | NA | TRBJ2-3 | TRBV29-1 | NA
CASSYSLAPKDEQFF | TGTGCCAGCAGTTACTCGTTAGCGCCCAAGGATGAGCAGTTCTTC | NA | TRBJ2-1 | TRBV6-2/TRBV6-3 | NA
CASSISGNAEAFF | TGTGCCAGTAGTATCTCAGGGAACGCTGAAGCTTTCTTT | NA | TRBJ1-1 | TRBV19 | NA
CASSTARDYKETQYF | TGTGCCAGCAGTACCGCCCGGGACTACAAAGAGACCCAGTACTTC | NA | TRBJ2-5 | TRBV6-5 | TRBD2
CAWSVGLPYNEQFF | TGTGCCTGGAGTGTTGGACTCCCTTACAATGAGCAGTTCTTC | NA | TRBJ2-1 | TRBV30 | NA
CASSSSNAYTDTQYF | TGTGCCAGCAGCTCCAGTAATGCCTACACAGATACGCAGTATTTT | many | TRBJ2-3 | TRBV7-2 | NA
CASSLVRSEQFF | TGTGCCAGCAGTTTGGTCAGGAGTGAGCAGTTCTTC | once | TRBJ2-1 | TRBV12-3/TRBV12-4 | NA